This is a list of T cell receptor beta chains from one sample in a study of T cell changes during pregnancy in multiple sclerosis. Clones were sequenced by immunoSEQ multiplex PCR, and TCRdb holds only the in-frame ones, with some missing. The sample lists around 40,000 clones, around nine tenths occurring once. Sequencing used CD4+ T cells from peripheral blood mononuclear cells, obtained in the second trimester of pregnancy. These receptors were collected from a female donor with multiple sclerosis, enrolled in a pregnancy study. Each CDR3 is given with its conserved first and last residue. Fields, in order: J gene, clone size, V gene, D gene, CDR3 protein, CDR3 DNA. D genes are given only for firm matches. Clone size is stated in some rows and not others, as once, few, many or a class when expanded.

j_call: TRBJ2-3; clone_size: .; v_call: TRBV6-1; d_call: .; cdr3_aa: CASSEAEGGPSTDTQYF; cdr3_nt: TGTGCCAGCAGTGAAGCGGAGGGAGGCCCTAGCACAGATACGCAGTATTTT
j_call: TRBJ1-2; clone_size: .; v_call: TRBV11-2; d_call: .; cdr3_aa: CASSLVPGLPGGYTF; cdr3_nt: TGTGCCAGCAGCTTAGTCCCGGGCCTTCCGGGGGGCTACACCTTC
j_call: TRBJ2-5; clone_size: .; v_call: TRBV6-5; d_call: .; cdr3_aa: CASSFGGTQYF; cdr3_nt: TGTGCCAGCAGTTTCGGGGGGACCCAGTACTTC
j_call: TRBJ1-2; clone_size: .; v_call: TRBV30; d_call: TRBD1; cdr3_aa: CAWSRGQGVGYTF; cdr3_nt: TGTGCCTGGAGCAGGGGACAGGGGGTCGGCTACACCTTC
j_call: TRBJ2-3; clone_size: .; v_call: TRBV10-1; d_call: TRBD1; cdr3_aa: CASRGQGPQDTQYF; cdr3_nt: TGCGCCAGCAGAGGACAGGGCCCCCAAGATACGCAGTATTTT
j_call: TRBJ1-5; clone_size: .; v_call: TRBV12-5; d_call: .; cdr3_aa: CASGLLDRINQPQHF; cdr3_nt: TGTGCTAGTGGTTTGCTTGACAGAATCAATCAGCCCCAGCATTTT
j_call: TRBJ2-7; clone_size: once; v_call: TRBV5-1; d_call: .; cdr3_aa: CASSGGAAGTHEQYF; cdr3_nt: TGCGCCAGCAGCGGGGGGGCGGCAGGGACCCACGAGCAGTACTTC
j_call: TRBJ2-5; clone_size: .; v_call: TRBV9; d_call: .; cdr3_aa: CASSVSIRGQETQYF; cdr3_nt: TGTGCCAGCAGCGTAAGTATACGGGGGCAAGAGACCCAGTACTTC
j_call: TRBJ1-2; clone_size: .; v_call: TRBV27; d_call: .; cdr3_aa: CASTDRSDGYTF; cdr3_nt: TGTGCCAGCACCGACAGGTCAGACGGCTACACCTTC
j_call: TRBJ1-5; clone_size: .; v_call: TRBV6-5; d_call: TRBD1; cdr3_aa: CASSLEGAGNQPQHF; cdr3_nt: TGTGCCAGCAGTCTCGAGGGGGCCGGCAATCAGCCCCAGCATTTT
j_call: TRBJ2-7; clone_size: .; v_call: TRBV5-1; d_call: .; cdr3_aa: CASSLVVGEYEQYF; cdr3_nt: TGCGCCAGCAGCTTGGTTGTCGGGGAGTACGAGCAGTACTTC
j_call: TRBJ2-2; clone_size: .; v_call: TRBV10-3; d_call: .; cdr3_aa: CAISESNPGDTGELFF; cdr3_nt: TGTGCCATCAGTGAGTCTAACCCCGGGGACACCGGGGAGCTGTTTTTT
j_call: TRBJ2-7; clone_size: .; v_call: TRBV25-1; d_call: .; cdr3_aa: CASSPTGGGYEQYF; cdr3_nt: TGTGCCAGCAGCCCGACAGGAGGTGGCTACGAGCAGTACTTC
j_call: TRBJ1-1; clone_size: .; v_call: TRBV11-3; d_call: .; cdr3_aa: CASSFTRGEAFF; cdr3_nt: TGTGCCAGCAGCTTTACGCGTGGAGAGGCTTTCTTT
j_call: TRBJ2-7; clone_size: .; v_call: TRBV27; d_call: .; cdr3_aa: CASSLWGPTYEQYF; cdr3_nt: TGTGCCAGCAGTTTATGGGGGCCAACCTACGAGCAGTACTTC
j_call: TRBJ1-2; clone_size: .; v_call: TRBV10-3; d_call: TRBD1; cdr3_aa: CAISRDRTVDGYTF; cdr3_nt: TGTGCCATCAGTAGGGACAGAACGGTCGATGGCTACACCTTC
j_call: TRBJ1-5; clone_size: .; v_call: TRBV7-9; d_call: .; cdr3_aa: CASSPDLSNQPQHF; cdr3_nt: TGTGCCAGCAGCCCCGACTTAAGCAATCAGCCCCAGCATTTT
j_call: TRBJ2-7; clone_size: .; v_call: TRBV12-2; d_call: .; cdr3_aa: CASRYLRDRVPPGEQYF; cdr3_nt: TGTGCAAGTCGTTACCTCCGGGACAGGGTCCCCCCGGGAGAGCAGTACTTC
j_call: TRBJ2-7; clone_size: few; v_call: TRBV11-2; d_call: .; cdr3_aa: CASSLDGHEQYF; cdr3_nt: TGTGCCAGCAGCTTAGATGGGCACGAGCAGTACTTC
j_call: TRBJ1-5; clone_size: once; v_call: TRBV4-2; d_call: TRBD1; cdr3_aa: CASSHGGGLGQPQHF; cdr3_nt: TGTGCCAGCAGCCATGGAGGGGGCCTAGGGCAGCCCCAGCATTTT
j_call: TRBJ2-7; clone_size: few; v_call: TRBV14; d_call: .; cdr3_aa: CASSQVSSGKYEQYF; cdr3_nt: TGTGCCAGCAGCCAAGTGTCGTCAGGGAAATACGAGCAGTACTTC
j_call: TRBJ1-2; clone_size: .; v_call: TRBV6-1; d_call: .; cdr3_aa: CASSEAGSWGANYGYTF; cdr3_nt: TGTGCCAGCAGTGAAGCAGGTTCTTGGGGGGCTAACTATGGCTACACCTTC
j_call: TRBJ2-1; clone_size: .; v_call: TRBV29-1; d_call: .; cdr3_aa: CSVGRLYNEQFF; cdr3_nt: TGCAGCGTTGGCAGGCTTTACAATGAGCAGTTCTTC
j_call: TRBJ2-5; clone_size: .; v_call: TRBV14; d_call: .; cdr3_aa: CASSQEGRRGTQYF; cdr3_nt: TGTGCCAGCAGCCAAGAGGGTCGACGGGGGACCCAGTACTTC
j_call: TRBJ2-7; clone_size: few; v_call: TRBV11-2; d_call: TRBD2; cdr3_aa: CASSLDGPGGNF; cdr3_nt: TGTGCCAGCAGCTTAGATGGACCGGGAGGTAACTTC
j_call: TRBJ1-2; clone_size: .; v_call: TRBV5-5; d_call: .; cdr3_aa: CASSLAEAVYGYTF; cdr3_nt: TGTGCCAGCAGCTTGGCCGAGGCAGTATATGGCTACACCTTC
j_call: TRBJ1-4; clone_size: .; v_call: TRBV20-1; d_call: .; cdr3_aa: CSARAFEKLFF; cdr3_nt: TGCAGTGCTAGAGCTTTCGAAAAACTGTTTTTT
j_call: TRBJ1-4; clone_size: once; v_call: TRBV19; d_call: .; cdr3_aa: CASTSYFATNEKLFF; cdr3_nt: TGTGCCAGTACTTCCTATTTTGCAACTAATGAAAAACTGTTTTTT
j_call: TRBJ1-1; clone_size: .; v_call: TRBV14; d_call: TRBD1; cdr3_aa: CASSHWVGQALRTEAFF; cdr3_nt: TGTGCCAGCAGCCATTGGGTCGGACAGGCCCTGAGGACTGAAGCTTTCTTT
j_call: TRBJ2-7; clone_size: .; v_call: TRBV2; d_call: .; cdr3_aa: CASSELSQGGEQYF; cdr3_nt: TGTGCCAGCAGTGAATTAAGCCAGGGAGGCGAGCAGTACTTC
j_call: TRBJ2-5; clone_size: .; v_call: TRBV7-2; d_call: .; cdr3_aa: CASSLVGSPGETQYF; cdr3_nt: TGTGCCAGCAGCTTAGTGGGGAGTCCGGGGGAGACCCAGTACTTC
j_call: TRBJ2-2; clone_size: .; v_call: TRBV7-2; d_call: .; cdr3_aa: CASSWGPDGELFF; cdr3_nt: TGTGCCAGCAGCTGGGGGCCGGACGGGGAGCTGTTTTTT
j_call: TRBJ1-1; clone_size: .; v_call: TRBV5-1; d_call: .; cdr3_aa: CASSMGARTEAFF; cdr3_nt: TGCGCCAGCAGTATGGGGGCGCGAACTGAAGCTTTCTTT
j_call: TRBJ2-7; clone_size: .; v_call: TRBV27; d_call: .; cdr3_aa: CASTDHAGGPWYEQYF; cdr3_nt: TGTGCCAGCACCGATCACGCAGGGGGGCCGTGGTACGAGCAGTACTTC
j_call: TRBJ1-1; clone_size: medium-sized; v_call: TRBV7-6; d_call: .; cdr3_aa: CASSSQPTGSTEAFF; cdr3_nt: TGTGCCAGCAGCTCCCAACCGACAGGATCTACTGAAGCTTTCTTT
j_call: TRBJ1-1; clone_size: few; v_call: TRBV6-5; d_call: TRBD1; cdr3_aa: CATRQGLETEAFF; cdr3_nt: TGTGCCACCCGACAGGGGTTGGAAACTGAAGCTTTCTTT
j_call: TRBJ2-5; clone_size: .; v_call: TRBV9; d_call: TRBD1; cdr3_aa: CASSVGGGTGLQETQYF; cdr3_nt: TGTGCCAGCAGCGTAGGGGGCGGGACAGGGTTACAAGAGACCCAGTACTTC
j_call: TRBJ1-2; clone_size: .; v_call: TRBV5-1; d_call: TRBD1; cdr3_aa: CASSLGWGQGSRYTF; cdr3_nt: TGCGCCAGCAGCTTGGGTTGGGGACAGGGAAGTCGCTACACCTTC
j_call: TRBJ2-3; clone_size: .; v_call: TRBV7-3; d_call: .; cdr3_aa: CASSIFGPDTQYF; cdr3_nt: TGTGCCAGCAGCATCTTTGGGCCAGATACGCAGTATTTT
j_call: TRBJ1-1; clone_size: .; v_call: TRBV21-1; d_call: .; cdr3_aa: CASSKAGTGEGTEAFF; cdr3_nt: TGTGCCAGCAGCAAAGCGGGGACAGGGGAGGGCACTGAAGCTTTCTTT
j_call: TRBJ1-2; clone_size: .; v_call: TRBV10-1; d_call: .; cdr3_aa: CASSVGENYGYTF; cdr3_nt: TGCGCCAGCAGTGTAGGGGAAAACTATGGCTACACCTTC
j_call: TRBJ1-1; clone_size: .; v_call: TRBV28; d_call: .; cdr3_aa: CASINNQGKKTEAFF; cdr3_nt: TGTGCCAGCATCAACAACCAGGGTAAGAAGACTGAAGCTTTCTTT
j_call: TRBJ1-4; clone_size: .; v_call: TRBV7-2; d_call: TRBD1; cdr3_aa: CASSLWAVGTGAEKLFF; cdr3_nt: TGTGCCAGCAGCTTATGGGCCGTCGGGACAGGGGCAGAAAAACTGTTTTTT
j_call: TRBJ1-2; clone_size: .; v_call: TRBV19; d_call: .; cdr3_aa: CASQGGFYGYTF; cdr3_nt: TGTGCCAGTCAGGGAGGATTCTATGGCTACACCTTC
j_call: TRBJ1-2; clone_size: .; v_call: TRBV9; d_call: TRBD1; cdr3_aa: CASSARGQSDYGYTF; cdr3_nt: TGTGCCAGCAGCGCCCGGGGACAGTCGGACTATGGCTACACCTTC
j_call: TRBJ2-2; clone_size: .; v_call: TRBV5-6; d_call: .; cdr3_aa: CASGSRGGGRTGELFF; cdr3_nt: TGTGCCAGCGGCAGTCGTGGAGGGGGCCGCACCGGGGAGCTGTTTTTT
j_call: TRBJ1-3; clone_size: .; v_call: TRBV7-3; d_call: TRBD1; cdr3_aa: CASSYQGAGNTIYF; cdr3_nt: TGTGCCAGCAGCTATCAGGGGGCTGGAAACACCATATATTTT
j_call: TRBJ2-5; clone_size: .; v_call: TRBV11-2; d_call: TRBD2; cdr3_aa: CAGGQLAGGQETQYF; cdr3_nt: TGTGCCGGAGGGCAACTAGCGGGGGGACAAGAGACCCAGTACTTC
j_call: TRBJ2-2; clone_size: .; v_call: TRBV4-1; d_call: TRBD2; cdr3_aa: CASSQGLAGAWFSTGELFF; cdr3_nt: TGCGCCAGCAGCCAAGGACTAGCGGGTGCTTGGTTTAGCACCGGGGAGCTGTTTTTT